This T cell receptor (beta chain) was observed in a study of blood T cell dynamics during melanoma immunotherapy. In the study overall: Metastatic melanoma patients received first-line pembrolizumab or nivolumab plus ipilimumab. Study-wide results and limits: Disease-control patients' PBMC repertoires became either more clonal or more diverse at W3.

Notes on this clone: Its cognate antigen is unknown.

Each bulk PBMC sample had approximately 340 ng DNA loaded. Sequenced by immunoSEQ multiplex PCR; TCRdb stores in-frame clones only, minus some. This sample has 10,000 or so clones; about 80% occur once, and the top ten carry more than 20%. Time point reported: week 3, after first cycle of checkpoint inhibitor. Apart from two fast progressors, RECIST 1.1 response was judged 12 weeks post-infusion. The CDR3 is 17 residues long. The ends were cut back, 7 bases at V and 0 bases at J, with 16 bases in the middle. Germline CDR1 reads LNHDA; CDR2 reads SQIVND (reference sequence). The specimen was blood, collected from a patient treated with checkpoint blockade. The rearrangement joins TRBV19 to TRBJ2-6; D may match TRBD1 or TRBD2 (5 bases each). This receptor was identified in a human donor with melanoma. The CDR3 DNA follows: TGTGCCAGTAATCCTTGGGACGGATACTCTGGGGCCAACGTCCTGACTTTC. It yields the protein CASNPWDGYSGANVLTF. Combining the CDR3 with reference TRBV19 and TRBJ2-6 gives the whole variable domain DGGITQSPKYLFRKEGQNVTLSCEQNLNHDAMYWYRQDPGQGLRLIYYSQIVNDFQKGDIAEGYSVSREKKESFPLTVTSAQKNPTAFYLCASNPWDGYSGANVLTFGAGSRLTVL.